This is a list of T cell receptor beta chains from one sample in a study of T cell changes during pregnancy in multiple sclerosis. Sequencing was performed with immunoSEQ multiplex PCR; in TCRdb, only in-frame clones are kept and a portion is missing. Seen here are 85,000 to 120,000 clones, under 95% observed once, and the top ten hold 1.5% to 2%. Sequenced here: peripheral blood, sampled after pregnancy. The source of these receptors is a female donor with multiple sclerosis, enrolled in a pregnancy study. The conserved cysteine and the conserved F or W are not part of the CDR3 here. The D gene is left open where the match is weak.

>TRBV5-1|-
ASSLARGDTEAF
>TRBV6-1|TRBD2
ASSELTSGYYNEQF
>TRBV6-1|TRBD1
ASSPGQVETQY
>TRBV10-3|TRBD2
AISDLGGADTQY
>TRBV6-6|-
ASSYAGETQY
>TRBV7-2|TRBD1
ASRVGTGYTEAF
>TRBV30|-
AWSVSGNYGYT
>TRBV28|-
ASSLSLGQSGYT
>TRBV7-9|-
ASSVGANYNEQF
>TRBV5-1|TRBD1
ASSLGGQGGLGYT
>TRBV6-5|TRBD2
ASRGLAGGAGELF
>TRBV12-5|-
ASGQEGIGELF
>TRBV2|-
ASRRGGERDEQF
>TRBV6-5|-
ASSYLGLANSPLH
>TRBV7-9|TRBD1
ASSGIQGSGYGYT
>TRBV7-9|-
ASSLSGGRGFADTEAF
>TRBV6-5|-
ASSYNPRMQPQH
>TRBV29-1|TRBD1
SVVPGGTEAF
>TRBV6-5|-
ASSPDRDTYEQY
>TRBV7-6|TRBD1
ASSRQGLGSGANVLT
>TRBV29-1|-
SAWTVSGNTIY
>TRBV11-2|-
ASSVGGGSNQPQH
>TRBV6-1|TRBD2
ASSEGTRVDTQY
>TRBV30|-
AGGRNQPQH
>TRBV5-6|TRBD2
ASSLGLADAKQY
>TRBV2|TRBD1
ATSQGNSGNTIY
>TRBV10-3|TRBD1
AISAGQANYGYT
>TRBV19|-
ASSTRDSGLIHEQY
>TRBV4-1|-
ASSRDTLNTEAF
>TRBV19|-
ASTPRGAETQY
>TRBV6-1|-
ASSEWAGPGQPQH
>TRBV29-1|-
SVVGGGSYEQY
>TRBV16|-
ASSQSVGTRS
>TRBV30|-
AWTGGYEQY
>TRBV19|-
ASSIVQGTNTEAF
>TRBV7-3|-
ASSLSGGGTEAF
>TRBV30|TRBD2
AWSVEREGVREQY
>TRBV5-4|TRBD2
ASNHKAGLAGAEEQY